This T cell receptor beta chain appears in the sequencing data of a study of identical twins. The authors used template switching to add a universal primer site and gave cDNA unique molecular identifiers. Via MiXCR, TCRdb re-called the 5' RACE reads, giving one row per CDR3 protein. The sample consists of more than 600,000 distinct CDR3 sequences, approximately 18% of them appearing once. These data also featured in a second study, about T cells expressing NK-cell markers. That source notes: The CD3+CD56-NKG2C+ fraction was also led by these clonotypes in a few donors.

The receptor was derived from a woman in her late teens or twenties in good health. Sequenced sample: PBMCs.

The CDR3 nucleotides are TGTGCCAGCAAGGACCGAGGGACCGGGGAGCTGTTTTTT. Its translation: CASKDRGTGELFF. The chain carries TRBV19 and TRBJ2-2, with D perhaps TRBD2 (5 bases). This CDR3 has 13 residues. Between the trimmed V and J ends, which lost 9 bases and 5 bases, there was a span of 13 bases. CDR1 LNHDA and CDR2 SQIVND come from the germline V gene (reference sequence).